This T cell receptor (beta chain) was sequenced during a study of blood T cell repertoires in COVID-19. Study-wide context: Spain, Italy and the United States supplied samples that represented acute and convalescent COVID-19.

Per the authors' pipeline: The authors estimated nucleated cell counts from reference gene primer amplification. TCRdb's table, derived via immunoSEQ multiplex PCR, lists solely in-frame clones and lacks some. The V and J calls and clone size are taken from that table; D and trimming were inferred from the DNA. The table records 90,000 to 120,000 clones, more than 70% of them present only once. Material: peripheral blood. The TCR sequence derives from a man between 40 and 49 years old with active or convalescent COVID-19.

CDR3 sequence: CASTLRRVNQPQHF. CDR3 sequence (DNA): TGTGCCAGTACTCTACGGAGGGTTAATCAGCCCCAGCATTTT. This chain uses TRBV19 with TRBJ1-5; D call uncertain. The length of the CDR3 is 14 residues. The germline V and J ends were trimmed by 7 bases and 4 bases, with 14 bases remaining between them. CDR1 and CDR2 (germline): LNHDA, SQIVND (reference sequence).